Below, 13 T cell receptor beta chains from the same sample are listed, as sequenced in a study of blood T cell repertoires in COVID-19. Assay used: immunoSEQ multiplex PCR; TCRdb lists only in-frame clones, some missing. The table shows some 140,000 clones, with roughly 84% occurring only once. Sequencing used PBMCs or T cells enriched from blood (not recorded which). These receptors all come from a middle-aged man with acute COVID-19.

The chain is built from TRBV5-4 and TRBJ2-3, with 9 bases lining up with TRBD2. The CDR3 runs 16 residues. CDR1 is SGHNT and CDR2 is YYREEE in the germline V gene (reference sequence). Losses at the gene ends were 3 bases for V and 5 bases for J; bases not matched to a gene: 10. CDR3 in DNA: TGTGCCAGCAGCTCGTTAGCGGGAGAATTTGGAGATACGCAGTATTTT. This sequence encodes CASSSLAGEFGDTQYF.

About this clone: Germline and junction disagree at one end, which may indicate a read error. The rearrangement links TRBV7-2 to TRBJ2-7; 8 positions agree with TRBD1. Germline loops: CDR1 SGHTA, CDR2 FQGNSA. The CDR3 runs to 15 residues. The CDR3 spells CASSLGQGNGYEQYF. The CDR3 nucleotides read TGTGCCAGCAGTTTAGGACAGGGTAATGGGTACGAGCAGTACTTC.

This CDR3 reads CASSEREGRNEQFF. CDR3 sequence (DNA): TGTGCCAGCAGTGAGCGGGAGGGCCGCAATGAGCAGTTCTTC. The chain has TRBV27 and TRBJ2-1; TRBD2 matches at 10 bases. Trimming removed 5 bases from V and 6 bases from J; junction bases left unmatched: 4. Germline V lookup: CDR1 MNHEY, CDR2 SMNVEV (reference sequence). The CDR3 consists of 14 residues.

This chain connects TRBV7-2 to TRBJ1-6, with TRBD1 matching over 7 bases. The CDR3 has 16 residues. Losses at the gene ends were 6 bases for V and 0 bases for J; bases not matched to a gene: 5. Germline CDR1 SGHTA, CDR2 FQGNSA. Here the CDR3 reads CASRQTGSSYNSPLHF. The CDR3 region has the DNA TGTGCCAGCAGACAGACAGGGAGCTCCTATAATTCACCCCTCCACTTT.

The V and J genes are TRBV2 and TRBJ1-4, with 7 bases aligning to TRBD1. The CDR3 is 14 amino acids. CDR1 and CDR2 (germline): SNHLY, FYNNEI. J was trimmed by 8 bases and V by 8 bases; bases with no gene match: 11. The CDR3 region has the DNA TGTGCCAGCCTACTCAGGGGGATTGGCGAAAAACTGTTTTTT. Amino acids: CASLLRGIGEKLFF.

The chain is built from TRBV5-6 and TRBJ2-5; no definite D call. CDR1 is SGHDT, CDR2 YYEEEE, per germline. The CDR3 contains 14 residues. V was shortened by 3 bases and J by 5 bases, with 14 bases between the two germline ends. The CDR3 DNA is TGTGCCAGCAGCTCTGCACTTGCCGGGGAGACCCAGTACTTC. This gives the protein CASSSALAGETQYF.

V and J are TRBV4-3 and TRBJ1-2, with D possibly TRBD1 on 5 matching bases. V gave up 0 bases and J gave up 9 bases, with 11 bases separating them. The length of the CDR3 is 13 residues. Germline CDR1 LGHNA, CDR2 YSLEER. Here the CDR3 reads CASSQDGGSSYTF. Written as DNA, the CDR3 is TGCGCCAGCAGCCAAGACGGGGGTTCTAGCTACACCTTC.

The rearrangement links TRBV29-1 to TRBJ2-5; the D gene is possibly TRBD1 (5 bases). From germline, CDR1 is SQVTM and CDR2 ANQGSEA. The CDR3 length is 12 residues. Here the CDR3 reads CSLVGAKGTQYF. The CDR3 region has the DNA TGCAGTCTCGTAGGGGCCAAGGGGACCCAGTACTTC. Based on the CDR3 plus reference TRBV29-1 and TRBJ2-5, the full variable domain is SAVISQKPSRDICQRGTSLTIQCQVDSQVTMMFWYRQQPGQSLTLIATANQGSEATYESGFVIDKFPISRPNLTFSTLTVSNMSPEDSSIYLCSLVGAKGTQYFGPGTRLLVL.

This rearrangement joins TRBV27 to TRBJ2-3; tentatively, D is TRBD1 (5 bases). CDR1 and CDR2 from the germline V gene are MNHEY and SMNVEV (reference sequence). The CDR3 is 13 residues long. Trimming cost V 4 bases and J 3 bases, with 8 bases left between them. The CDR3 region is CASSSQGTDTQYF. The CDR3 bases are TGTGCCAGCAGTTCCCAGGGTACAGATACGCAGTATTTT.

This sequence joins TRBV18 and TRBJ2-1, with D tentatively TRBD1 (5 bases). V lost 5 bases and J lost 5, with 13 bases in between. This CDR3 region has 14 residues. CDR1 is KGHSH, CDR2 LQKENI, per germline. For the CDR3, the DNA is TGTGCCAGCTCATTGGGTGGACAAGACAATGAGCAGTTCTTC. It translates to CASSLGGQDNEQFF.

V usage is TRBV9 and J usage is TRBJ2-7; tentatively, D is TRBD2 (6 bases). V was trimmed by 1 base and J by 3 bases, leaving 14 bases between them. This CDR3 contains 15 residues. Germline CDR1 reads SGDLS; CDR2 reads YYNGEE. The CDR3: CASSVSGTPGYEQYF. CDR3 sequence (DNA): TGTGCCAGCAGCGTATCCGGGACTCCCGGCTACGAGCAGTACTTC.

V gene TRBV5-8 combines with J gene TRBJ1-2; 9 bases are a match to TRBD1. V trimming: 4 bases; J trimming: 6 bases; junction bases outside the gene matches: 10. CDR1 and CDR2 from the germline V gene are SGHTS and YDEGEE. This CDR3 has 15 residues. In DNA form, the CDR3 reads TGTGCCAGCAGCCCGCACAGGGGGCCATACGATGGCTACACCTTC. Protein: CASSPHRGPYDGYTF. The whole variable domain, remainder taken from reference TRBV5-8 and TRBJ1-2, is EAGVTQSPTHLIKTRGQQATLRCSPISGHTSVYWYQQALGLGLQFLLWYDEGEERNRGNFPPRFSGRQFPNYSSELNVNALELEDSALYLCASSPHRGPYDGYTFGSGTRLTVV.

This clone appeared a single time. J is TRBJ2-7 and V is TRBV29-1; 8 nucleotides line up with TRBD2. Unmatched junction bases numbered 4, after V lost 6 bases and J lost 0 bases. CDR3 length equals 13 residues. Germline CDR1 SQVTM, CDR2 ANQGSEA. The CDR3, as DNA: TGCAGCGTCCAGACTAGCGTCTCCTACGAGCAGTACTTC. Residues: CSVQTSVSYEQYF.